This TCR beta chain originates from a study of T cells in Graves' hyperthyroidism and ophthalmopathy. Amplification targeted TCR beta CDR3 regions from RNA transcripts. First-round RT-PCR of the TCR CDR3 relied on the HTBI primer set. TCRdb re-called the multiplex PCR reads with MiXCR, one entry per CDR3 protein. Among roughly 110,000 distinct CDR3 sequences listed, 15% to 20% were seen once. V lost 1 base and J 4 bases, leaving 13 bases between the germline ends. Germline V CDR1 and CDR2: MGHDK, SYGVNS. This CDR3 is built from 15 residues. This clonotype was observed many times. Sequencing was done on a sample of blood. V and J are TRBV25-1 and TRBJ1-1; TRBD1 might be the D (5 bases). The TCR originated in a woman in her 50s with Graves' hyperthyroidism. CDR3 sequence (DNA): TGTGCCAGCAGTGAATTAGGGGAGTTGGCCACTGAAGCTTTCTTT. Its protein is CASSELGELATEAFF.